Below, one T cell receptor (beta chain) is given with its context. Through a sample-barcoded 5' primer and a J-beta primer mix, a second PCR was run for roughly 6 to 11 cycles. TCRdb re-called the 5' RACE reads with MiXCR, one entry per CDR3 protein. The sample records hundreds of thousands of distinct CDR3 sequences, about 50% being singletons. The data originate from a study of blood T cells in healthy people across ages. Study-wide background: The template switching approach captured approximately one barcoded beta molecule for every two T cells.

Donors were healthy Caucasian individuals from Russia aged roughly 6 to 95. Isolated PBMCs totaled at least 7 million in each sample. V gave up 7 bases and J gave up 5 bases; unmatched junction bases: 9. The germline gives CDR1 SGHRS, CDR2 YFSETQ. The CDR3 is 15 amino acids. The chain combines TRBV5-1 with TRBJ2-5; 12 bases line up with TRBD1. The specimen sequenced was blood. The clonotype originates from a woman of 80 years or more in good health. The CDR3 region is CASGSGTGGVETQYF. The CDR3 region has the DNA TGCGCCAGCGGCTCCGGGACAGGGGGCGTTGAGACCCAGTACTTC.